These 21 T cell receptor beta chains originate from one sample sequenced in a study of cytotoxic CD8 clonotypes in ibrutinib-treated CLL. The repertoire was sequenced with immunoSEQ multiplex PCR; TCRdb's copy has only in-frame clones and lacks some. The table records over 14,000 clones, roughly two thirds of them present only once. The sequencing here drew on PBMCs, taken before ibrutinib treatment. The receptors here all came from a human donor with chronic lymphocytic leukemia.

The chain combines TRBV5-1 with TRBJ2-5; the match to TRBD1 covers 9 bases. The CDR3 length is 14 residues. Germline trimming cut 1 base from V and 4 bases from J; bases unmatched to any gene: 2. Per the germline V gene, CDR1 is SGHRS and CDR2 is YFSETQ. DNA for the CDR3: TGCGCCAGCAGCTTGATGGGACAGGGAGAGACCCAGTACTTC. It translates to CASSLMGQGETQYF.

V is TRBV19 and J is TRBJ1-5, with 9 bases aligning to TRBD1. The length of the CDR3 is 16 residues. V shed 3 bases, J shed 3 bases, and the junction held 6 bases outside the gene matches. CDR1 is LNHDA, CDR2 SQIVND, per germline (reference sequence). DNA for the CDR3: TGTGCCAGTAGTATTTTGGGACAGGGCAACAATCAGCCCCAGCATTTT. As protein: CASSILGQGNNQPQHF.

The chain combines TRBV6-6 with TRBJ2-5; weak D call: TRBD2 (5 bases). CDR1 and CDR2 from the germline V gene are MNHNY and SVGAGI (reference sequence). The ends were cut back, 5 bases at V and 9 bases at J, with 19 bases in the middle. The CDR3 sequence is 14 residues long. DNA for the CDR3: TGTGCCAGCAGTGAGCCCGAGGGCGCCGTGGCCCAGTACTTC. Its protein product is CASSEPEGAVAQYF.

This clone was counted a few times. V is TRBV7-7 and J is TRBJ2-7; D remains ambiguous. The CDR3 loop spans 17 amino acids. Trimming removed 1 base from V and 4 bases from J, with 20 bases in between. Germline CDR1 is SSHAT and CDR2 is FNYEAQ (reference sequence). The CDR3 coding sequence is TGTGCCAGCAGCTTAGAGGGTATGGTGGAAAGTCGGTACGAGCAGTACTTC. This codes for CASSLEGMVESRYEQYF.

V and J are TRBV11-3 and TRBJ2-1; 7 bases line up with TRBD2. The CDR3 consists of 14 residues. With V trimmed by 1 base and J by 7 bases, 4 bases remained unmatched. Germline-derived CDR1 and CDR2 are SGHNT and YENEEA. CDR3 sequence reads: CASSLGPGRNEQFF. Written as DNA, the CDR3 is TGTGCCAGCAGCTTAGGCCCCGGGAGGAATGAGCAGTTCTTC.

The chain joins TRBV28 to TRBJ1-5; D call uncertain. V dropped 1 base and J dropped 0 bases, with 19 bases sitting between them. The CDR3 loop spans 19 amino acids. Germline V lookup: CDR1 MDHEN, CDR2 SYDVKM. The CDR3 here is CASSLLAEVGDLSNQPQHF. CDR3 coding DNA: TGTGCCAGCAGTTTATTGGCGGAGGTAGGCGACCTTAGCAATCAGCCCCAGCATTTT.

The V gene is TRBV25-1, the J gene TRBJ1-2; the D is unclear. Germline loops: CDR1 MGHDK, CDR2 SYGVNS. The CDR3 spans 10 residues. Trimming cost V 9 bases and J 10 bases, with 12 bases left between them. The CDR3 sequence: CARGGVVYTF. For the CDR3, the DNA is TGTGCCAGGGGCGGGGTTGTCTACACCTTC.

The J gene is TRBJ1-5, the V gene TRBV6-1; unclear D gene. Looked up from germline, CDR1 is MNHNS and CDR2 is SASEGT. The germline V and J ends were trimmed by 0 bases and 6 bases, with 6 bases remaining between them. This CDR3 region has 13 residues. The DNA of the CDR3 is TGTGCCAGCAGTGAAGCGTATCGTCAGCCCCAGCATTTT. This translates into CASSEAYRQPQHF.

The rearrangement joins TRBV4-3 to TRBJ2-7, with D perhaps being TRBD1 or TRBD2 (5 bases each). This CDR3 is built from 15 residues. V was cut by 0 bases and J by 7 bases, with 16 bases left in between. In germline, CDR1 is LGHNA, CDR2 YSLEER. The DNA of the CDR3 is TGCGCCAGCAGCCAAGATGGGGGTGAGGGCTGGGAGCAGTACTTC. Amino acid sequence: CASSQDGGEGWEQYF.

The chain links TRBV18 to TRBJ1-6; 9 nucleotides match TRBD1. Unmatched junction bases numbered 4, after V lost 2 bases and J lost 8 bases. Germline V lookup: CDR1 KGHSH, CDR2 LQKENI. The length of the CDR3 is 15 residues. This CDR3 reads CASSPGQGSDSPLHF. CDR3 nucleotide sequence: TGTGCCAGCTCACCAGGACAGGGGAGCGATTCACCCCTCCACTTT.

The J gene is TRBJ2-3, the V gene TRBV19; TRBD1 aligns across 9 bases. V lost 5 bases to trimming and J lost 1 base; unmatched junction nucleotides: 7. This CDR3 has 16 amino acids. Germline lookup yields CDR1 LNHDA and CDR2 SQIVND (reference sequence). Written as DNA, the CDR3 is TGTGCCAGTAGTCAAGACAGGGGGAAGGGCACAGATACGCAGTATTTT. It is translated as CASSQDRGKGTDTQYF.

The rearrangement uses TRBV10-3 and TRBJ1-2; no clear D gene. CDR1 and CDR2 (germline): ENHRY, SYGVKD. Trimming pared 6 bases from V and 2 bases from J, leaving 19 bases between. CDR3 size: 16 residues. CDR3 residues: CAISAQAGISNYGYTF. The CDR3 region has the DNA TGTGCCATCAGCGCACAAGCCGGGATCTCCAACTATGGCTACACCTTC.

V and J are TRBV7-2 and TRBJ2-3; D is perhaps TRBD2 (6 bases). CDR1 SGHTA and CDR2 FQGNSA come from the germline V gene. Trimming took 5 bases from V and 5 from J, leaving 26 bases between them. The CDR3 contains 18 residues. The CDR3 DNA follows: TGTGCCAGCAGCCCTCCCCCCACCGGACTACTCCTTCAAGATACGCAGTATTTT. Encoded protein: CASSPPPTGLLLQDTQYF.

The chain has TRBV28 and TRBJ2-5, with no clear D. Judging by the DNA end, TRBJ2-7 fits better; the J call may be wrong. Germline V gene sequence: CDR1 MDHEN, CDR2 SYDVKM. The CDR3 extends over 14 amino acids. The CDR3 nucleotides read TGTGCCAGCAGTCCCACCAGAGACCACTACGAGCAGTACTTC. Encoded protein: CASSPTRDHYEQYF.

The chain uses TRBV19 and TRBJ2-3; TRBD2 matches at 7 bases. From germline, CDR1 is LNHDA and CDR2 SQIVND (reference sequence). The J segment lost 2 bases and the V segment lost 5 bases, leaving 4 bases of the junction unmatched. The CDR3 is 14 amino acids. CDR3: CASSLGLHTDTQYF. DNA of the CDR3: TGTGCCAGTAGTTTGGGACTACACACAGATACGCAGTATTTT.

CDR3 coding DNA: TGTGCCAGCCGATCTCGGGACCACAATGAGCAGTTCTTC. Its translation is CASRSRDHNEQFF. The V and J genes are TRBV19 and TRBJ2-1; the D gene could be TRBD1 or TRBD2 (5 bases each). Between the trimmed V and J ends, which lost 9 bases and 5 bases, there was a span of 14 bases. Germline lookup yields CDR1 LNHDA and CDR2 SQIVND (reference sequence). CDR3 size: 13 residues.

J is TRBJ1-6 and V is TRBV7-6; D call uncertain. Germline CDR1 is SGHVS and CDR2 is FNYEAQ. The CDR3 extends over 13 amino acids. V shed 1 base and J shed 7 bases, with 5 bases lying between them. CDR3 region: CASSLEQNSPLHF. In nucleotides, the CDR3 is TGTGCCAGCAGCTTAGAGCAGAATTCACCCCTCCACTTT.

The chain is built from TRBV5-1 and TRBJ2-1; a possible D gene is TRBD2 (5 bases). The CDR3 consists of 14 residues. Deletions cut 2 bases from V and 5 bases from J, with 11 bases between. Germline V gives CDR1 SGHRS, CDR2 YFSETQ. The DNA of the CDR3 is TGCGCCAGCAGCTTAGTCCCGGGGAACAATGAGCAGTTCTTC. The encoded protein is CASSLVPGNNEQFF.

The chain carries TRBV7-2 and TRBJ2-7, with 7 bases identical to TRBD1. Germline CDR1 SGHTA, CDR2 FQGNSA. The CDR3 extends over 16 amino acids. Trimming took 5 bases from V and 3 from J; bases not matched to a gene: 13. In nucleotides, the CDR3 is TGTGCCAGCAGCCCACGGCGGACAGGCGACCTCTACGAGCAGTACTTC. Amino acids: CASSPRRTGDLYEQYF.

This chain uses TRBV5-6 with TRBJ2-1; tentative D call: TRBD2 (5 bases). V lost 1 base to trimming and J lost 8 bases, with 16 bases between them. Per germline, CDR1 SGHDT and CDR2 YYEEEE. The CDR3 totals 15 residues. CDR3 nucleotides: TGTGCCAGCAGCTTGTTATTCTGGCGGGTCGATGAGCAGTTCTTC. Translated, it gives CASSLLFWRVDEQFF.

In nucleotides, the CDR3 is TGTGCCAGCAGCTCCCGACTAGCGGGAGGAGAGACCCAGTACTTC. Residues: CASSSRLAGGETQYF. This chain joins TRBV11-2 and TRBJ2-5, with 13 bases aligning to TRBD2. Losses at the gene ends were 4 bases for V and 4 bases for J; bases not matched to a gene: 3. The germline CDR1 and CDR2 sequences are SGHAT and FQNNGV. The CDR3 is 15 amino acids. The full variable domain, rest sourced from reference TRBV11-2 and TRBJ2-5, is EAGVAQSPRYKIIEKRQSVAFWCNPISGHATLYWYQQILGQGPKLLIQFQNNGVVDDSQLPKDRFSAERLKGVDSTLKIQPAKLEDSAVYLCASSSRLAGGETQYFGPGTRLLVL.